This T cell receptor (beta chain) derives from a study of regulatory T cells in long-lasting Graves disease. Libraries of TCR beta came from iRepertoire HTBI primers plus Arm-PCR of CDR3 regions. A single record per CDR3 protein comes from TCRdb applying MiXCR to the multiplex PCR reads. The sample carries approximately 540,000 distinct CDR3 sequences, 9.5% to 15% recorded once. In its sample, this clonotype was seen many times. The antigen is undetermined. The time point denotes: newly diagnosed GD, antithyroid drugs for less than 3 months. The TCR library was made from RNA extracted from PBMCs. CDR3 size: 14 residues. Germline-derived CDR1 and CDR2 are DFQATT and SNEGSKA (reference sequence). V was trimmed by 1 base and J by 0 bases, leaving 9 bases between them. Regarding the study as a whole: Persistent disease exhibited a predilection for TRBV28, TRBJ1-2 and TRBJ2-5.

In addition, the sample was reused for a study of T cells in Graves' hyperthyroidism and ophthalmopathy. Per that study: Absence of ophthalmopathy progression within 18 months defined stable Graves' hyperthyroidism. Patients aged 18 to 65 had newly diagnosed hyperthyroidism that had lasted under 2 months. Lactation, pregnancy, other autoimmune disease or uncontrolled infection led to exclusion of patients.

The rearrangement uses TRBV20-1 and TRBJ1-2; no clear D. The TCR originated in a woman in her thirties with Graves disease. This specimen was peripheral blood mononuclear cells (PBMCs), taken at new diagnosis, from a patient treated with antithyroid drugs. The CDR3: CSARVARTNYGYTF. CDR3 bases: TGCAGTGCTAGAGTAGCCAGAACTAACTATGGCTACACCTTC.